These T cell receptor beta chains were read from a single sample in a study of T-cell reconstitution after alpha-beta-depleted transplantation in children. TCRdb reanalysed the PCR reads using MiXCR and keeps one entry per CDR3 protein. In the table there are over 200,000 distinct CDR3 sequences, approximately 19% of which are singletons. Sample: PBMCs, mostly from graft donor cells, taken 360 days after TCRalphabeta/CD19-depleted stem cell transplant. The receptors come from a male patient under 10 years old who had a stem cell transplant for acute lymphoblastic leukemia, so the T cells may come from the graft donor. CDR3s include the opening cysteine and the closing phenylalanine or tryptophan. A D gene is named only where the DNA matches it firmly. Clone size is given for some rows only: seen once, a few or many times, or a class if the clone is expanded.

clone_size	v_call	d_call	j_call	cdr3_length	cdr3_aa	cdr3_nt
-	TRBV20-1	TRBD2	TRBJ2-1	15	CSASPGTSGSNEQFF	TGCAGTGCTAGCCCCGGGACTAGCGGGAGCAATGAGCAGTTCTTC
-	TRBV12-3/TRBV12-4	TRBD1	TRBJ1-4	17	CASSLSPPGQGDEKLFF	TGTGCCAGCAGTTTAAGCCCGCCGGGACAGGGGGATGAAAAACTGTTTTTT
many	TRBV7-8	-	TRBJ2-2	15	CASSSRGQYTGELFF	TGTGCCAGCAGCTCACGCGGACAGTACACCGGGGAGCTGTTTTTT
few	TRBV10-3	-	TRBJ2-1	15	CAISESGGRDNEQFF	TGTGCCATCAGTGAGTCAGGGGGAAGGGACAATGAGCAGTTCTTC
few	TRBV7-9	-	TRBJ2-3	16	CASSSEHLKATDTQYF	TGTGCCAGCAGCTCAGAACACCTCAAAGCCACAGATACGCAGTATTTT
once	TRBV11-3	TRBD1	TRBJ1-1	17	CASSLDRFGTEATEAFF	TGTGCCAGCAGCTTAGATCGGTTCGGGACAGAGGCGACTGAAGCTTTCTTT
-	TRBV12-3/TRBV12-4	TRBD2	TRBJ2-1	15	CASSEYSGGNNEQFF	TGTGCCAGCAGTGAGTATAGCGGGGGAAACAATGAGCAGTTCTTC
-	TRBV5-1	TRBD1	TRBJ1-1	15	CASSWSGQGATEAFF	TGCGCCAGCAGCTGGAGTGGACAGGGGGCGACTGAAGCTTTCTTT
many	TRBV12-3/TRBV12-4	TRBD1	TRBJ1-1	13	CASSRGPRGEAFF	TGTGCCAGCAGTAGGGGGCCCCGGGGCGAAGCTTTCTTT
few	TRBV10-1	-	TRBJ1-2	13	CASSGTVLDGYTF	TGCGCCAGCAGTGGGACAGTTCTAGATGGCTACACCTTC
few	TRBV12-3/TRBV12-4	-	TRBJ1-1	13	CASSGQMNTEAFF	TGTGCCAGCAGTGGGCAGATGAACACTGAAGCTTTCTTT
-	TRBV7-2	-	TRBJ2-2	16	CASSRTGRFNTGELFF	TGTGCCAGCAGCCGCACGGGACGGTTTAACACCGGGGAGCTGTTTTTT
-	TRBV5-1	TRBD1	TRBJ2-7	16	CASSLAPGQGTYEQYF	TGCGCCAGCAGCTTGGCCCCGGGACAGGGGACCTACGAGCAGTACTTC
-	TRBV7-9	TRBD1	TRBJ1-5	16	CASSLGRGPKNQPQHF	TGTGCCAGCAGCTTAGGAAGGGGGCCTAAAAATCAGCCCCAGCATTTT
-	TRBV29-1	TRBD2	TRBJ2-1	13	CSEGLAGYNEQFF	TGCAGCGAGGGACTAGCGGGGTACAATGAGCAGTTCTTC
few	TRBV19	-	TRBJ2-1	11	CASSIHNEQFF	TGTGCCAGTAGTATCCACAATGAGCAGTTCTTC
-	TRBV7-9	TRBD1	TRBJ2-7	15	CASSFGDRGSYEQYF	TGTGCCAGCAGCTTCGGGGACAGGGGGTCCTACGAGCAGTACTTC
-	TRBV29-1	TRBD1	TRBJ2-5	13	CSVSTGMGETQYF	TGCAGCGTATCGACAGGGATGGGAGAGACCCAGTACTTC
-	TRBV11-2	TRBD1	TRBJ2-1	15	CASTSPRDRWNEQFF	TGTGCCAGCACCTCGCCCCGGGACAGGTGGAATGAGCAGTTCTTC
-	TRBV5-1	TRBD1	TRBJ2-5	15	CASRSGTGELETQYF	TGCGCCAGCAGGTCCGGCACAGGGGAGTTGGAGACCCAGTACTTC
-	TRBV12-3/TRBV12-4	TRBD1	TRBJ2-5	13	CASSTTGVETQYF	TGTGCCAGCAGTACCACAGGGGTTGAGACCCAGTACTTC
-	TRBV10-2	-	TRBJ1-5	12	CASSEGYKPQHF	TGCGCCAGCAGTGAGGGGTATAAGCCCCAGCATTTT